This TCR beta chain was sequenced for a study of blood T cell repertoires in COVID-19. At the level of the study: The United States, Italy and Spain were the sources of the acute and convalescent COVID-19 samples. From T cells, B-cell-depleted T cells, or PBMCs came the material, which was cDNA or gDNA.

The germline CDR1 and CDR2 sequences are MNHEY and SVGEGT. The CDR3 is made up of 15 amino acids. Trimming stripped 5 bases from V and 5 bases from J, with 16 bases between. Per the authors' pipeline: Estimation of nucleated cell counts was performed using reference gene primer amplification. Using immunoSEQ multiplex PCR, the repertoire was profiled, and TCRdb retains in-frame clones only, with some absent. Clone size and the V and J calls come from that table; the DNA yielded D and trimming. This sample has 150,000 to 190,000 clones, with about 80% found just once. The gene calls are TRBV6-2 or TRBV6-3 and TRBJ1-5, with a possible D match to TRBD1 (5 bases). Sequencing was done on a sample of peripheral blood. The clonotype was recovered from a man between 60 and 75 years old with acute or convalescent COVID-19. CDR3 protein: CASSKGIRGYQPQHF. The CDR3, as DNA: TGTGCCAGCAGTAAAGGCATTCGGGGGTATCAGCCCCAGCATTTT.